This note documents a single T cell receptor beta chain sequence. Its antigen is undetermined. This sample also contains other DNA sequences that code for the same CDR3. The assay was immunoSEQ multiplex PCR, and TCRdb's table has in-frame clones only and misses some. The data contain some 2,400,000 clones, under 97% of them singletons. The sample comes from a study of shared clonotypes between healthy human individuals. Study conclusions and caveats: Shared clonotypes: 4.5% to 5% naive CD4, roughly 3.5% naive CD8, 2.3% memory CD4, under 0.45% memory CD8. Donor scarcity curtailed the genetic and exposure-history diversity represented herein.

Into CD45RA+ naive and CD45RA-negative memory subsets, the CD4+ cells were split. This clonotype originated in a young man in good health. The sequencing sample was made of naive CD4+ T cells sorted from blood. Subset meaning: CD45RA+ positively selected.

The CDR3, as DNA: TGTGCCTGGAGTTCCTCCTACGAGCAGTACTTC. Its protein product is CAWSSSYEQYF. This sequence joins TRBV30 and TRBJ2-7, with D uncertain. The CDR3 runs to 11 residues. Germline V gene data show CDR1 as GTSNPN and CDR2 as SVGIG (reference sequence). V lost 2 bases to trimming and J lost 0 bases, with 2 bases between them.